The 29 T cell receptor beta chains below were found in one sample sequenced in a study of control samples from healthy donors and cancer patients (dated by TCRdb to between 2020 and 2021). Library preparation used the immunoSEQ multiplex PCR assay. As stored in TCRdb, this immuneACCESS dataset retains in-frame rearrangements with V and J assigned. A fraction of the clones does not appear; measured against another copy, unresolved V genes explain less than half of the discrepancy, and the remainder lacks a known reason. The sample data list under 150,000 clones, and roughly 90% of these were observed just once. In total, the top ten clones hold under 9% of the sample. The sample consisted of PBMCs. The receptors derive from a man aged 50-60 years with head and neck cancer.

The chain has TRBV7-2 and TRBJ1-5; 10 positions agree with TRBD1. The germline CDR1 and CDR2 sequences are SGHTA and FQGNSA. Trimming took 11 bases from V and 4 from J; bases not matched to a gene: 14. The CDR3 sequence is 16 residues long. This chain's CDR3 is CARDRGPQIWNQPQHF. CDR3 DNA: TGTGCCCGTGACAGGGGGCCCCAGATATGGAATCAGCCCCAGCATTTT.

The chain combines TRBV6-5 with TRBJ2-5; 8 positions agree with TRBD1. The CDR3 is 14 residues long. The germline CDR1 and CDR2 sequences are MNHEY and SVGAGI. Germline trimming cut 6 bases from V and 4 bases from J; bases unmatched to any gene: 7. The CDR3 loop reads CASRADRDGETQYF. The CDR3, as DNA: TGTGCCAGCAGAGCGGACAGGGATGGAGAGACCCAGTACTTC.

This CDR3 reads CASSLLTSTEAFF. The CDR3 DNA follows: TGTGCCAGCAGTTTACTTACGTCCACTGAAGCTTTCTTT. The chain joins TRBV6-5 to TRBJ1-1; D not resolved. This CDR3 has 13 residues. Per the germline V gene, CDR1 is MNHEY and CDR2 is SVGAGI. V dropped 4 bases and J dropped 4 bases, with 10 bases sitting between them.

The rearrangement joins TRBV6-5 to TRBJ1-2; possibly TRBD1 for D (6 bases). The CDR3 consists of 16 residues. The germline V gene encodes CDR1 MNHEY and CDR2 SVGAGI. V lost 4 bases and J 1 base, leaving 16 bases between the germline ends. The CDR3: CASSFYETGYNYGYTF. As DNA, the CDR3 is TGTGCCAGCAGTTTCTACGAAACAGGGTATAACTATGGCTACACCTTC.

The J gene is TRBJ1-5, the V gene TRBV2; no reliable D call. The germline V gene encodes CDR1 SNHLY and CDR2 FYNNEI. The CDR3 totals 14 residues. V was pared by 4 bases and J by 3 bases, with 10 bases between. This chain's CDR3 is CASSVKRTNQPQHF. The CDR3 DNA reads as TGTGCCAGCAGTGTTAAACGGACCAATCAGCCCCAGCATTTT.

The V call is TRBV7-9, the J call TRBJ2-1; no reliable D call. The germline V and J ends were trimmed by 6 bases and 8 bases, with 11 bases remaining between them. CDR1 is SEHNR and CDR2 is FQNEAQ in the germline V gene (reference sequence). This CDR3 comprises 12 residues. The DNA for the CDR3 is TGTGCCAGCAGTCCCACAGTTTATGAGCAGTTCTTC. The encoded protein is CASSPTVYEQFF.

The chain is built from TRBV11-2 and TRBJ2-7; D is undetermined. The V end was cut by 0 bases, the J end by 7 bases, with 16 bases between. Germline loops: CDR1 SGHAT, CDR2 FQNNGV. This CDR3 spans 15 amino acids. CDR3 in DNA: TGTGCCAGCAGCTTAGAAGACTCCGCCAATGGGGAGCAGTACTTC. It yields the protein CASSLEDSANGEQYF. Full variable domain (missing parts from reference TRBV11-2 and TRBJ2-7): EAGVAQSPRYKIIEKRQSVAFWCNPISGHATLYWYQQILGQGPKLLIQFQNNGVVDDSQLPKDRFSAERLKGVDSTLKIQPAKLEDSAVYLCASSLEDSANGEQYFGPGTRLTVT.

CDR3 coding DNA: TGTGCCAGCAGTTTAGTGAGGAGGGATGAAGCTTTCTTT. The encoded protein is CASSLVRRDEAFF. This sequence joins TRBV28 and TRBJ1-1; D ambiguous. Germline-derived CDR1 and CDR2 are MDHEN and SYDVKM. Trimming stripped 2 bases from V and 7 bases from J, with 11 bases between. This CDR3 has 13 amino acids.

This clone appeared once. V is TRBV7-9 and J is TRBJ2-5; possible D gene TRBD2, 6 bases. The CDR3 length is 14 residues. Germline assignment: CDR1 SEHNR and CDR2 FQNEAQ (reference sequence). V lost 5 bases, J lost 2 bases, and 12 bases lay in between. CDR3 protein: CASSALGGQETQYF. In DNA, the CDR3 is TGTGCCAGCAGCGCCCTCGGGGGACAAGAGACCCAGTACTTC.

CDR3 region: CASSLFRGENTEAFF. DNA of the CDR3: TGTGCCAGCAGCTTATTTCGGGGCGAGAACACTGAAGCTTTCTTT. The chain links TRBV7-9 to TRBJ1-1, with D perhaps TRBD1 (5 bases). There are 15 residues in the CDR3. Germline assignment: CDR1 SEHNR and CDR2 FQNEAQ (reference sequence). The V gene lost 2 bases and the J gene lost 1 base, with 11 bases spanning the gap.

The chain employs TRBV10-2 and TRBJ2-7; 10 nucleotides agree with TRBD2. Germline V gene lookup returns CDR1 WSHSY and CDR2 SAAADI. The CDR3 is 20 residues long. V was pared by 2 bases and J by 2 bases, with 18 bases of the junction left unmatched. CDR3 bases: TGCGCCAGCAGTGAGCGACATTCAAGCGGGAGGGCTTTCGTCCCCTACGAGCAGTACTTC. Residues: CASSERHSSGRAFVPYEQYF.

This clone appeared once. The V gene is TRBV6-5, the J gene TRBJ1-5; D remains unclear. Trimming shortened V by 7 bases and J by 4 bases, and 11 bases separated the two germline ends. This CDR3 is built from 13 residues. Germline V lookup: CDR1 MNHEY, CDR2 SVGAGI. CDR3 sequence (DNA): TGTGCCAGCATGAAGCAGCCAAATCAGCCCCAGCATTTT. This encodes CASMKQPNQPQHF.

For the CDR3, the DNA is TGTGCCAGCAGTTATCATGGGGGCTACGAGCAGTACTTC. It encodes CASSYHGGYEQYF. The rearrangement uses TRBV12-3 or TRBV12-4 and TRBJ2-7, with D perhaps assigned TRBD1 or TRBD2 (5 bases each). The CDR3 extends over 13 amino acids. Trimming stripped 4 bases from V and 3 bases from J, with 10 bases between.

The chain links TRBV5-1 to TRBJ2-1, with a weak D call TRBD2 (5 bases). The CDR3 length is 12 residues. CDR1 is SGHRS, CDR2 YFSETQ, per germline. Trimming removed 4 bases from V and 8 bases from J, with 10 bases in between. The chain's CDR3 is CASSAPEDEQFF. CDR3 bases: TGCGCCAGCAGCGCGCCGGAGGATGAGCAGTTCTTC.

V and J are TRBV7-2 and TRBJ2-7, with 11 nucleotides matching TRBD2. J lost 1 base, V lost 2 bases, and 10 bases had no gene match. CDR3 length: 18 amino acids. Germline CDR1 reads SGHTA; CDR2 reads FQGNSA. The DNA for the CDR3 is TGTGCCAGCAGCTTAAAGGGGGTAGCGGGAGGGAGATCCTACGAGCAGTACTTC. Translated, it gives CASSLKGVAGGRSYEQYF.

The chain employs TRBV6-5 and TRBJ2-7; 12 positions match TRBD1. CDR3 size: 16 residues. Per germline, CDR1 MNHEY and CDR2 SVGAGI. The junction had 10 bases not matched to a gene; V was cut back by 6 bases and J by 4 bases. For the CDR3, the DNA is TGTGCCAGCAGCTACCGTCCGGGACAGGGGGCTTACGAGCAGTACTTC. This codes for CASSYRPGQGAYEQYF.

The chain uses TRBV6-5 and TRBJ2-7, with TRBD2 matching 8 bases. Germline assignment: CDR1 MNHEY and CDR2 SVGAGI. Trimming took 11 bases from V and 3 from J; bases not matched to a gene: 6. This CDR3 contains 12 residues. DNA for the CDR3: TGTGCCGCCGGGGGGGGCGGCTACGAGCAGTACTTC. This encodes CAAGGGGYEQYF.

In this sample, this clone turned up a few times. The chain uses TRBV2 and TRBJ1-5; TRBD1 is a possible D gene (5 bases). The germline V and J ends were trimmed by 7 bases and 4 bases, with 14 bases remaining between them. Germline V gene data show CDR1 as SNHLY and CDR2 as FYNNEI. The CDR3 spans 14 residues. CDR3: CASKIGTDNQPQHF. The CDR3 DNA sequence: TGTGCCAGCAAGATCGGGACGGATAATCAGCCCCAGCATTTT. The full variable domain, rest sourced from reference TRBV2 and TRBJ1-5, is EPEVTQTPSHQVTQMGQEVILRCVPISNHLYFYWYRQILGQKVEFLVSFYNNEISEKSEIFDDQFSVERPDGSNFTLKIRSTKLEDSAMYFCASKIGTDNQPQHFGDGTRLSIL.

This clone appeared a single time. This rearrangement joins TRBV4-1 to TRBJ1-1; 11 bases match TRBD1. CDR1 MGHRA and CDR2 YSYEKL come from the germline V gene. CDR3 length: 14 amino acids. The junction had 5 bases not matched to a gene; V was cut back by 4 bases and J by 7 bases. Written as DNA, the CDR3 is TGCGCCAGCAGCCTCGGACAGGGGGCTTTTGAAGCTTTCTTT. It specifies CASSLGQGAFEAFF.

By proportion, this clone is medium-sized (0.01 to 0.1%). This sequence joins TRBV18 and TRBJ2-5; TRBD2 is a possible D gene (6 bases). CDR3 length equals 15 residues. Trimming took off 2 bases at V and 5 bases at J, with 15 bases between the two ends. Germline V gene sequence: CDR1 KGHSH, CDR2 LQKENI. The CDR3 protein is CASSPGAGLGETQYF. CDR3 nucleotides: TGTGCCAGCTCACCAGGCGCGGGGCTGGGGGAGACCCAGTACTTC.

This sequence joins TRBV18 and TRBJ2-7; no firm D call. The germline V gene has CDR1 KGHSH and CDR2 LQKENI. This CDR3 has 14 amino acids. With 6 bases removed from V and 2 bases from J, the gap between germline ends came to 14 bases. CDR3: CASSPPSSAYEQYF. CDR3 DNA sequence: TGTGCCAGCTCGCCTCCTTCATCGGCCTACGAGCAGTACTTC.

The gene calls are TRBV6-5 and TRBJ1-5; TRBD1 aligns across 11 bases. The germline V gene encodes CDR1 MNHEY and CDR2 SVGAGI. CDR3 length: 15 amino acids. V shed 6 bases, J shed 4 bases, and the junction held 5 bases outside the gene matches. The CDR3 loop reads CASSTGTGGNQPQHF. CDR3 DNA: TGTGCCAGCAGCACCGGGACAGGGGGGAATCAGCCCCAGCATTTT.

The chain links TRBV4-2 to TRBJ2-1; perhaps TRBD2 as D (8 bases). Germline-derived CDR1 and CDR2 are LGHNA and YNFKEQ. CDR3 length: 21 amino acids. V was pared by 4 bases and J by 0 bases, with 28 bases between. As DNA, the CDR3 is TGTGCCAGCAGCCCCGACAGGGTAATAGCGGGGTATCATGGCTCCTACAATGAGCAGTTCTTC. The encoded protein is CASSPDRVIAGYHGSYNEQFF.

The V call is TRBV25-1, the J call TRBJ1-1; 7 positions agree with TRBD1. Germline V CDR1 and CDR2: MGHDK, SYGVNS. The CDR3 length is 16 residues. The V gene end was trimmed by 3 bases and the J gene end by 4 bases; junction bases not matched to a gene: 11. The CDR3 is CASSDRQGVGITEAFF. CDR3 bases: TGTGCCAGCAGTGATCGGCAGGGGGTCGGGATCACTGAAGCTTTCTTT.

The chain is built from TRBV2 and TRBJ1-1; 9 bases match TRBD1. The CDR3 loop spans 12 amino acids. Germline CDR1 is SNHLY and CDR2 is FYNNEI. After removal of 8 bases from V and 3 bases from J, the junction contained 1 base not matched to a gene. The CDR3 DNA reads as TGTGCCAGCGGGGACAGGGACACTGAAGCTTTCTTT. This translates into CASGDRDTEAFF. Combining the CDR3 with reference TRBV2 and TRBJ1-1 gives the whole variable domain EPEVTQTPSHQVTQMGQEVILRCVPISNHLYFYWYRQILGQKVEFLVSFYNNEISEKSEIFDDQFSVERPDGSNFTLKIRSTKLEDSAMYFCASGDRDTEAFFGQGTRLTVV.

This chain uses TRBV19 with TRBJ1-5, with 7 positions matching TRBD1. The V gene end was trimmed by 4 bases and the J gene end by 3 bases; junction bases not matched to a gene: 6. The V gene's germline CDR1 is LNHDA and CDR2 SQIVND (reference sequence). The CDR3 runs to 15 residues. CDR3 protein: CASSTRTGINQPQHF. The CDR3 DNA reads TGTGCCAGTAGTACGCGGACAGGCATCAATCAGCCCCAGCATTTT. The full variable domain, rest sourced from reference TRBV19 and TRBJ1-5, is DGGITQSPKYLFRKEGQNVTLSCEQNLNHDAMYWYRQDPGQGLRLIYYSQIVNDFQKGDIAEGYSVSREKKESFPLTVTSAQKNPTAFYLCASSTRTGINQPQHFGDGTRLSIL.

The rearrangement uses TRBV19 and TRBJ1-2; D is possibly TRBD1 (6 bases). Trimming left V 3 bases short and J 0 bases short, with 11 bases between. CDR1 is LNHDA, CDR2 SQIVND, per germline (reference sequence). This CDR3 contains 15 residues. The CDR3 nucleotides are TGTGCCAGTAGTATTGGGACAAGAGCTAACTATGGCTACACCTTC. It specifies CASSIGTRANYGYTF. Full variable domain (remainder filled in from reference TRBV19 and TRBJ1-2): DGGITQSPKYLFRKEGQNVTLSCEQNLNHDAMYWYRQDPGQGLRLIYYSQIVNDFQKGDIAEGYSVSREKKESFPLTVTSAQKNPTAFYLCASSIGTRANYGYTFGSGTRLTVV.

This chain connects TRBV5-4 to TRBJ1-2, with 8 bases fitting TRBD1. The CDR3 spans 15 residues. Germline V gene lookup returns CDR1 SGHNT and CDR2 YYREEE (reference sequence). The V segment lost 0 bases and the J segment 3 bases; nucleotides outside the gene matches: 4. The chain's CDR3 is CASSLAAGGDYGYTF. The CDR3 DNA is TGTGCCAGCAGCTTGGCGGCAGGGGGCGACTATGGCTACACCTTC. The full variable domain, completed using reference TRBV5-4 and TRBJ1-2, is ETGVTQSPTHLIKTRGQQVTLRCSSQSGHNTVSWYQQALGQGPQFIFQYYREEENGRGNFPPRFSGLQFPNYSSELNVNALELDDSALYLCASSLAAGGDYGYTFGSGTRLTVV.

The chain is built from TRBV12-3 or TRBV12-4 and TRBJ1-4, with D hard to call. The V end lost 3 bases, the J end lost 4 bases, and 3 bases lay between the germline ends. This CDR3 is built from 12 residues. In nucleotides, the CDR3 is TGTGCCAGCAGTTTCATTAATGAAAAACTGTTTTTT. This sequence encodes CASSFINEKLFF.